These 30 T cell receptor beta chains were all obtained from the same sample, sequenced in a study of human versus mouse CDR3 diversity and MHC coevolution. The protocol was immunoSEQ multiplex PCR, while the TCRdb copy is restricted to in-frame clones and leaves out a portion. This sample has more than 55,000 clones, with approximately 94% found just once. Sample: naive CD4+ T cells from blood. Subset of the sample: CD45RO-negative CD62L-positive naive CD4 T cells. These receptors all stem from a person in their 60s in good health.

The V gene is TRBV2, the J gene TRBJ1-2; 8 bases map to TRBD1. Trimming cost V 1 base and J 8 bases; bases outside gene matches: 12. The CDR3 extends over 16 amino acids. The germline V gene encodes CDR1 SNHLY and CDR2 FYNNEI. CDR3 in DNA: TGTGCCAGCAGTGAAGATTGGCAGGGACAGGTGAGAGGCTACACCTTC. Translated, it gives CASSEDWQGQVRGYTF.

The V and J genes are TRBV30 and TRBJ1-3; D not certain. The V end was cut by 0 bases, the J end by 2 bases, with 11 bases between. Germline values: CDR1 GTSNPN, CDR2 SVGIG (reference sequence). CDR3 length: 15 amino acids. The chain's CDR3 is CAWSVGGSAGNTIYF. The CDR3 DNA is TGTGCCTGGAGTGTCGGTGGGAGCGCTGGAAACACCATATATTTT.

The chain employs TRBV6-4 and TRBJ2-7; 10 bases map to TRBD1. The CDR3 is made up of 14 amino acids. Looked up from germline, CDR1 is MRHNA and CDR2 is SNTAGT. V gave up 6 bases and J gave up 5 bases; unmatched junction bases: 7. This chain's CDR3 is CASRQDRGCDEQYF. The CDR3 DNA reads TGTGCCAGCAGACAGGACAGGGGGTGCGACGAGCAGTACTTC.

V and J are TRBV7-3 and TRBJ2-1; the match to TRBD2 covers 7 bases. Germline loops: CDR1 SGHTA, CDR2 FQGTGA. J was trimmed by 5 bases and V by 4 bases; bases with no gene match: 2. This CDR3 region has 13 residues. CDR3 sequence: CASSWTRDNEQFF. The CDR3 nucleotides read TGTGCCAGCAGCTGGACTAGAGACAATGAGCAGTTCTTC.

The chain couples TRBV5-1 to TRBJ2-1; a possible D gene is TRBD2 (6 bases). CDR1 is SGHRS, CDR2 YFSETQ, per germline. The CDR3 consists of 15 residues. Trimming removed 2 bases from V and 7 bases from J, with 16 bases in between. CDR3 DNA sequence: TGCGCCAGCAGCTTTAAACGGGAGCCTCAGAATGAGCAGTTCTTC. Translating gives CASSFKREPQNEQFF.

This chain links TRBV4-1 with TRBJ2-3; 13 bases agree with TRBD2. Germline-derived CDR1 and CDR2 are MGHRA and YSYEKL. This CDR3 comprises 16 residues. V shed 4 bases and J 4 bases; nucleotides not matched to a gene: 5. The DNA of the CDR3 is TGCGCCAGCAGCCTCGCGACTAGCGGGAGGCCAGATACGCAGTATTTT. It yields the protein CASSLATSGRPDTQYF.

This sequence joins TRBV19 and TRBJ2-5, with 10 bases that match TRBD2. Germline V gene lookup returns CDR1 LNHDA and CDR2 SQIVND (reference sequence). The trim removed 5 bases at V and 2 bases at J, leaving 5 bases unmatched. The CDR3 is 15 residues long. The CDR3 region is CASSSSGRGQETQYF. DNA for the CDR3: TGTGCCAGTAGTTCCAGCGGGAGGGGACAAGAGACCCAGTACTTC.

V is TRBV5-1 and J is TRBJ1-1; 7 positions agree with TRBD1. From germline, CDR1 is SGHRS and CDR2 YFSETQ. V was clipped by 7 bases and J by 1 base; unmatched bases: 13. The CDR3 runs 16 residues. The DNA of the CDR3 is TGCGCCAGCTGTGTAGGGCTCCGGACAGGGAACACTGAAGCTTTCTTT. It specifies CASCVGLRTGNTEAFF.

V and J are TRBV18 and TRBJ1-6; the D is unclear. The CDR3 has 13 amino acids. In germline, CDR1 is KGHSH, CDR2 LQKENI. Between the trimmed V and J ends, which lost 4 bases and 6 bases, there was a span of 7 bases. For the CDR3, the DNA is TGTGCCAGCTCACTCGATAGTAATTCACCCCTCCACTTT. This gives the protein CASSLDSNSPLHF.

CDR3: CASSLGGTVYNEQFF. For the CDR3, the DNA is TGTGCCAGCAGCTTAGGTGGGACAGTATACAATGAGCAGTTCTTC. The chain links TRBV7-9 to TRBJ2-1; TRBD1 aligns across 7 bases. Unmatched junction bases numbered 4, after V lost 1 base and J lost 4 bases. The germline gives CDR1 SEHNR, CDR2 FQNEAQ (reference sequence). The CDR3 spans 15 residues.

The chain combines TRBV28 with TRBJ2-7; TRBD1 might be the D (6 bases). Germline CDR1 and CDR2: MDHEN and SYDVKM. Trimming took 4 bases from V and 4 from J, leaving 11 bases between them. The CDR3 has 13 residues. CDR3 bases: TGTGCCAGCAGTTCCCCTGGACAGTACGAGCAGTACTTC. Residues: CASSSPGQYEQYF.

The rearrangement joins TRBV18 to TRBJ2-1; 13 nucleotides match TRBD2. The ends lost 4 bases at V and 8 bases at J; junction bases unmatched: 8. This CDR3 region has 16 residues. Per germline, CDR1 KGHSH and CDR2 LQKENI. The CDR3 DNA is TGTGCCAGCTCACTATCCGGGACTAGCGGGATTGATGAGCAGTTCTTC. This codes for CASSLSGTSGIDEQFF.

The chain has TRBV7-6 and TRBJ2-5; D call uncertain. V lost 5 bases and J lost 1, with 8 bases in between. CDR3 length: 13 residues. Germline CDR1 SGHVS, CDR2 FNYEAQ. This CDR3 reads CASSRQLQETQYF. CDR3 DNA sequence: TGTGCCAGCAGCCGACAACTCCAAGAGACCCAGTACTTC.

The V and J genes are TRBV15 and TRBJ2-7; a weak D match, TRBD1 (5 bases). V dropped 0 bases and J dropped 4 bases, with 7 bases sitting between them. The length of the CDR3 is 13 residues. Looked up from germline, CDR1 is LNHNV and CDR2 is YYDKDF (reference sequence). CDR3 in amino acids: CATSREAGYEQYF. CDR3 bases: TGTGCCACCAGCAGAGAGGCAGGGTACGAGCAGTACTTC.

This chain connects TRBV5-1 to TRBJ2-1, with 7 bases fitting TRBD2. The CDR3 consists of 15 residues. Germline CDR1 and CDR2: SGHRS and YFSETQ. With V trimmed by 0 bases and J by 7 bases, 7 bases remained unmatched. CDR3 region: CASSLAGGTTNEQFF. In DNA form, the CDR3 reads TGCGCCAGCAGCTTGGCGGGGGGAACAACAAATGAGCAGTTCTTC.

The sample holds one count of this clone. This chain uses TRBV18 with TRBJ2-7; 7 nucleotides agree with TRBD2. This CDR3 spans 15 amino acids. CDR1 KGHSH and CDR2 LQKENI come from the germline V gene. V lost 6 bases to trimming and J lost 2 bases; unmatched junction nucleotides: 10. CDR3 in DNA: TGTGCCAGCTCCCCTGCTATGGGGGGGACCTACGAGCAGTACTTC. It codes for CASSPAMGGTYEQYF.

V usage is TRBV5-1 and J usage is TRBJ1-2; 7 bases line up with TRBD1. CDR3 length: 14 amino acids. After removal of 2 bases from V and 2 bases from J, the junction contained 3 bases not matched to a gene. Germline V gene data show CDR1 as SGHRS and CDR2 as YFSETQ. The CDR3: CASSFDRENYGYTF. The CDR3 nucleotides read TGCGCCAGCAGCTTCGACAGGGAGAACTATGGCTACACCTTC.

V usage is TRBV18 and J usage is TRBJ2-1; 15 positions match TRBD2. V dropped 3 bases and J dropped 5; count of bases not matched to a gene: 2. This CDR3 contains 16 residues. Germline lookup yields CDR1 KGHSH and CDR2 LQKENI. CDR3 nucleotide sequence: TGTGCCAGCTCACCGGGACTAGCGGGAGGTCACAATGAGCAGTTCTTC. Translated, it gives CASSPGLAGGHNEQFF. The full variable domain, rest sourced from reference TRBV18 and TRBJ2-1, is NAGVMQNPRHLVRRRGQEARLRCSPMKGHSHVYWYRQLPEEGLKFMVYLQKENIIDESGMPKERFSAEFPKEGPSILRIQQVVRGDSAAYFCASSPGLAGGHNEQFFGPGTRLTVL.

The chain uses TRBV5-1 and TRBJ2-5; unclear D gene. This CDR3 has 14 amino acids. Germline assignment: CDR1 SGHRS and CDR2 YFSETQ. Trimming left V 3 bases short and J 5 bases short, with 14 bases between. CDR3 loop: CASSSGEFGETQYF. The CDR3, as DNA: TGCGCCAGCAGCTCCGGAGAATTTGGGGAGACCCAGTACTTC.

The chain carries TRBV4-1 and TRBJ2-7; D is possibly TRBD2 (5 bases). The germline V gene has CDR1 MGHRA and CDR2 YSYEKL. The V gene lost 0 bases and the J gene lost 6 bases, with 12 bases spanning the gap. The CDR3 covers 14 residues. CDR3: CASSQDRVGIEQYF. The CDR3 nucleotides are TGCGCCAGCAGCCAAGATAGAGTCGGGATCGAGCAGTACTTC.

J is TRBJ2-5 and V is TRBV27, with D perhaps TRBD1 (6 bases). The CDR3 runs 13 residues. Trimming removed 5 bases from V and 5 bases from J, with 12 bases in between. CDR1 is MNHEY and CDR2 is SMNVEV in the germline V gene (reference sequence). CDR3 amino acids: CASSLQGTETQYF. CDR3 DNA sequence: TGTGCCAGCAGTCTACAGGGTACGGAGACCCAGTACTTC.

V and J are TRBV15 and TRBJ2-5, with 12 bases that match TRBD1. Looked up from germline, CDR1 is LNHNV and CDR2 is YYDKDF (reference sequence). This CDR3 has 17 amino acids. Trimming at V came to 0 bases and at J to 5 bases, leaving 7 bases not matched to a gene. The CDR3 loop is CATSRDRGTGGMETQYF. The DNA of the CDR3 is TGTGCCACCAGCAGAGATCGTGGGACAGGGGGCATGGAGACCCAGTACTTC.

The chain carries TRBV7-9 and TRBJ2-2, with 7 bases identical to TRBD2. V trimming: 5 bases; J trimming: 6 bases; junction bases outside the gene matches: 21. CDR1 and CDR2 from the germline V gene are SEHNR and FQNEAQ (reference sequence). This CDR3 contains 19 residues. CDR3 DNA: TGTGCCAGCAGCCCACCAGGGCTAGCGGCCCAGACTCTAGCCGGGGAGCTGTTTTTT. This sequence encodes CASSPPGLAAQTLAGELFF.

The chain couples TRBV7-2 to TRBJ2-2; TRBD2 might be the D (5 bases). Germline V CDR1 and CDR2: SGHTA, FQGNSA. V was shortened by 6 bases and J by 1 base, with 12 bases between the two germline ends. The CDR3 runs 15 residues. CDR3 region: CASRPGTQNTGELFF. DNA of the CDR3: TGTGCCAGCAGACCGGGAACGCAGAACACCGGGGAGCTGTTTTTT.

The CDR3 loop reads CASSMVRGTGGDEQYF. CDR3 nucleotide sequence: TGTGCCAGTAGTATGGTTCGTGGGACAGGGGGTGACGAGCAGTACTTC. This chain joins TRBV19 and TRBJ2-7; 11 nucleotides match TRBD1. The germline CDR1 and CDR2 sequences are LNHDA and SQIVND (reference sequence). There are 16 residues in the CDR3. V was pared by 3 bases and J by 5 bases, with 9 bases of the junction left unmatched. Looking up the rest from reference TRBV19 and TRBJ2-7 gives the full variable domain: DGGITQSPKYLFRKEGQNVTLSCEQNLNHDAMYWYRQDPGQGLRLIYYSQIVNDFQKGDIAEGYSVSREKKESFPLTVTSAQKNPTAFYLCASSMVRGTGGDEQYFGPGTRLTVT.

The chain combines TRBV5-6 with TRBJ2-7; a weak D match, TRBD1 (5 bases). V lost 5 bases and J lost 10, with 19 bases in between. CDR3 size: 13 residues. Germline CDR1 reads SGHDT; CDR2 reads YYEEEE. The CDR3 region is CASRGPVTETQYF. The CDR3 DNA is TGTGCCAGCAGGGGCCCGGTGACAGAGACTCAGTACTTC.

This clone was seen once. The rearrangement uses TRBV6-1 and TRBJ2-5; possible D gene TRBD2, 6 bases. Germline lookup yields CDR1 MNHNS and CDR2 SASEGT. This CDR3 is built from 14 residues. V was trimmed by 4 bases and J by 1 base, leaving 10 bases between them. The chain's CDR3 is CASSVGGLQETQYF. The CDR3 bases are TGTGCCAGCAGTGTGGGAGGCCTCCAAGAGACCCAGTACTTC.

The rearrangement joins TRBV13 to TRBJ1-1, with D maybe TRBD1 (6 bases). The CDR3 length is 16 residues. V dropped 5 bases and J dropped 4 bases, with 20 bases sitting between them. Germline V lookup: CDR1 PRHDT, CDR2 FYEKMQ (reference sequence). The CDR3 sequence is CASSRGMGAKGTEAFF. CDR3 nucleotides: TGTGCCAGCAGCCGAGGTATGGGGGCGAAGGGCACTGAAGCTTTCTTT. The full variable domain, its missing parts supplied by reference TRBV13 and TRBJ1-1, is AAGVIQSPRHLIKEKRETATLKCYPIPRHDTVYWYQQGPGQDPQFLISFYEKMQSDKGSIPDRFSAQQFSDYHSELNMSSLELGDSALYFCASSRGMGAKGTEAFFGQGTRLTVV.

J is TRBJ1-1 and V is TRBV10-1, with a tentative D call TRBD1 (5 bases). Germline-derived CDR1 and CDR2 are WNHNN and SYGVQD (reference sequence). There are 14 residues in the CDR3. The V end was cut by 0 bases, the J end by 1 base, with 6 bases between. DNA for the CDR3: TGCGCCAGCAGTGAGTCTACAGGGAACACTGAAGCTTTCTTT. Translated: CASSESTGNTEAFF.

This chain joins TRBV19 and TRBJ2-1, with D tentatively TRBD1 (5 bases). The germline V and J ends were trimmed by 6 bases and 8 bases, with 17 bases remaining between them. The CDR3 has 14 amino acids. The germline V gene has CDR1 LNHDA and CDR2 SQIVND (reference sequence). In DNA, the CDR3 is TGTGCCAGTAGCCCCCAGGGTGGTGGTTATGAGCAGTTCTTC. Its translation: CASSPQGGGYEQFF.